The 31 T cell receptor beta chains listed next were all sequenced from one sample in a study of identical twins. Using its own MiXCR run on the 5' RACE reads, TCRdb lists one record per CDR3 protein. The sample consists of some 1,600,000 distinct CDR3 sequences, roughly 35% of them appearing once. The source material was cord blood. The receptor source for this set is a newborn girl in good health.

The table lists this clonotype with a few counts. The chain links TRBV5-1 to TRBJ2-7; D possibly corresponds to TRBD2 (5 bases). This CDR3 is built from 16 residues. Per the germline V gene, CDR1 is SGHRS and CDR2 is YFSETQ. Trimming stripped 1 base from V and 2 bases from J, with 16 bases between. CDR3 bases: TGCGCCAGCAGCTTGAGATCTCGGGGTTTGGCCTACGAGCAGTACTTC. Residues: CASSLRSRGLAYEQYF.

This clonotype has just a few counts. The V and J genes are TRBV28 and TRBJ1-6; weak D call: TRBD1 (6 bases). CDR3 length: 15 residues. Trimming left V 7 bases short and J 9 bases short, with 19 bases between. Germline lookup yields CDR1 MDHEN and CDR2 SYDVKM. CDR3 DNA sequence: TGTGCCAGCACTCCCGCCCGACAGGTCCCTTCACCCCTCCACTTT. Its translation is CASTPARQVPSPLHF.

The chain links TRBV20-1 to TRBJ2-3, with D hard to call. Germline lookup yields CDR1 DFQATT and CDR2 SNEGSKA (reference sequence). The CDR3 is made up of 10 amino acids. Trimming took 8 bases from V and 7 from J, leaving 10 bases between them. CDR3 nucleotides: TGCAGTCATTCTAGAAATACGCAGTATTTT. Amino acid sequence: CSHSRNTQYF.

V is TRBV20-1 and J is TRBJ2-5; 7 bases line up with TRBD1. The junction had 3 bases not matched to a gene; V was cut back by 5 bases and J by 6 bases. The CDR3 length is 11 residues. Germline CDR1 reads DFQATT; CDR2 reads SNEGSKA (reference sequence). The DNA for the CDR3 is TGCAGTGCTTACAGGGGAAAGACCCAGTACTTC. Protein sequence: CSAYRGKTQYF.

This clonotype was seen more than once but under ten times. The CDR3 nucleotides read TGTGCCAGCAGTTCTAGCCTTTACACAGATACGCAGTATTTT. It encodes CASSSSLYTDTQYF. The J gene is TRBJ2-3, the V gene TRBV27; D perhaps matches TRBD2 (5 bases). The CDR3 is 14 residues long. Trimming pared 4 bases from V and 2 bases from J, leaving 10 bases between. Germline V gene data show CDR1 as MNHEY and CDR2 as SMNVEV (reference sequence).

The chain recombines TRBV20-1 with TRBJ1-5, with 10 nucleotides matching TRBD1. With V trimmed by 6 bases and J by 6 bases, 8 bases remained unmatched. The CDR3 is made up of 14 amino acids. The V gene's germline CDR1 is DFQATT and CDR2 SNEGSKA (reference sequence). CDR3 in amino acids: CSARDRGRGQPQHF. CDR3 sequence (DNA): TGCAGTGCCCGGGACAGGGGAAGGGGTCAGCCCCAGCATTTT.

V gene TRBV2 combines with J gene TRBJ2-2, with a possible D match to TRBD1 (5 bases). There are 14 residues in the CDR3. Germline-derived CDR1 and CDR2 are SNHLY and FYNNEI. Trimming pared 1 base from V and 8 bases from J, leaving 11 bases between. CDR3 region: CASSEGREYGELFF. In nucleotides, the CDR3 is TGTGCCAGCAGTGAAGGCAGGGAATATGGGGAGCTGTTTTTT. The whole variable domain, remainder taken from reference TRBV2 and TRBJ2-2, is EPEVTQTPSHQVTQMGQEVILRCVPISNHLYFYWYRQILGQKVEFLVSFYNNEISEKSEIFDDQFSVERPDGSNFTLKIRSTKLEDSAMYFCASSEGREYGELFFGEGSRLTVL.

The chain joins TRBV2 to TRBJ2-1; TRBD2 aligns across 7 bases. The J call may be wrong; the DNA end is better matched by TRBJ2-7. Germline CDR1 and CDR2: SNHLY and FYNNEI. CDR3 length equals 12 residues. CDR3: CASSAGLPEQYF. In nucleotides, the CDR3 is TGTGCCAGCAGTGCGGGACTACCTGAGCAGTACTTC.

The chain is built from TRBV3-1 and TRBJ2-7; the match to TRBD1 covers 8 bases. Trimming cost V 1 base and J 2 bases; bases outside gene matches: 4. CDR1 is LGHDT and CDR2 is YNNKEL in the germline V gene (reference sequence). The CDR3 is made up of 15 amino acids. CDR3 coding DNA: TGTGCCAGCAGCCAAGGCGGACAGGGACCCTACGAGCAGTACTTC. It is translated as CASSQGGQGPYEQYF.

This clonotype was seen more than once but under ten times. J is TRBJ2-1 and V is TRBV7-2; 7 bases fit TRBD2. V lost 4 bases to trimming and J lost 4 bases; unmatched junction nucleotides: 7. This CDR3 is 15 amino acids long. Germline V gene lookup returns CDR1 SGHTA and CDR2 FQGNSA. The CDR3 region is CASSSELARYNEQFF. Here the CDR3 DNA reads TGTGCCAGCAGCTCGGAACTAGCGAGGTACAATGAGCAGTTCTTC.

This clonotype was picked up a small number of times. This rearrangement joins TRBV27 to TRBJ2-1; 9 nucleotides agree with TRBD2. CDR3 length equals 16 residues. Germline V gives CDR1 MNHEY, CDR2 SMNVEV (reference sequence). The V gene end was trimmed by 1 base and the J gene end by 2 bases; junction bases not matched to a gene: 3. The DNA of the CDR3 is TGTGCCAGCAGTTTATGGGCGGGGGGGCCCTACAATGAGCAGTTCTTC. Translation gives CASSLWAGGPYNEQFF.

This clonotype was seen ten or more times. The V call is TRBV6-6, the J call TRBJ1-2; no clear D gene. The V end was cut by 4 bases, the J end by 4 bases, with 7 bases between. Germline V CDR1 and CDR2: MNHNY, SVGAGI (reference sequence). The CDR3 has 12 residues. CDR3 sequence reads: CASSWTVYGYTF. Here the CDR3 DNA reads TGTGCCAGCAGTTGGACCGTCTATGGCTACACCTTC.

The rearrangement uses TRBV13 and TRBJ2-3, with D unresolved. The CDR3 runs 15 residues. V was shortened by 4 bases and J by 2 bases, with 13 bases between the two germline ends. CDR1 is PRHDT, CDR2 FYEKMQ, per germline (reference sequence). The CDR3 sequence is CASSSLIGDTDTQYF. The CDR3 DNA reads TGTGCCAGCAGCTCTCTGATTGGCGACACAGATACGCAGTATTTT.

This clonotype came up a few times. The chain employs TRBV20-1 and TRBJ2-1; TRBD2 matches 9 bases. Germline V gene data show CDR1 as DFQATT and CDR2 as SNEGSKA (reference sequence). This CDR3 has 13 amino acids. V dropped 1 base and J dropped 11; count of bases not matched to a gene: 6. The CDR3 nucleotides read TGCAGTGCTAGAGGAGCTAGCGGGATTCAGCAGTTCTTC. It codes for CSARGASGIQQFF.

The CDR3 DNA sequence: TGTGCCAGCAGCGAGGGACAGGGGGAGGCCAAAAACATTCAGTACTTC. The encoded protein is CASSEGQGEAKNIQYF. This chain links TRBV7-9 with TRBJ2-7; 11 bases map to TRBD1. Gene TRBJ2-4 matches the end of the DNA better, so the J call may be wrong. The CDR3 length is 16 residues. CDR1 is SEHNR and CDR2 is FQNEAQ in the germline V gene (reference sequence).

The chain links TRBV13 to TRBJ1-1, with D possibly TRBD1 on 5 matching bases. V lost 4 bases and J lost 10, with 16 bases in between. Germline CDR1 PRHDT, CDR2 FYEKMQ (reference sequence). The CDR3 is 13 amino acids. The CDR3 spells CASSSGDPNGAFF. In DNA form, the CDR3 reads TGTGCCAGCAGCTCCGGGGACCCTAATGGAGCTTTCTTT. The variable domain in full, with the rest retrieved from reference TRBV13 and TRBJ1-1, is AAGVIQSPRHLIKEKRETATLKCYPIPRHDTVYWYQQGPGQDPQFLISFYEKMQSDKGSIPDRFSAQQFSDYHSELNMSSLELGDSALYFCASSSGDPNGAFFGQGTRLTVV.

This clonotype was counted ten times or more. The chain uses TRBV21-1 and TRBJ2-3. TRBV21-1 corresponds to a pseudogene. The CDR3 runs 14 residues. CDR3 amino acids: CASSKPSSTDTQYF. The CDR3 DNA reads TGTGCCAGCAGCAAACCCTCTAGCACAGATACGCAGTATTTT.

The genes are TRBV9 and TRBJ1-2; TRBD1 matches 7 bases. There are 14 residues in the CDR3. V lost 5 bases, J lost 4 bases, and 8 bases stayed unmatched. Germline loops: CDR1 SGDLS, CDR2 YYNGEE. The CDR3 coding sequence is TGTGCCAGCAGTGGTTTTCCAGGGGGCTATGGCTACACCTTC. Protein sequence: CASSGFPGGYGYTF.

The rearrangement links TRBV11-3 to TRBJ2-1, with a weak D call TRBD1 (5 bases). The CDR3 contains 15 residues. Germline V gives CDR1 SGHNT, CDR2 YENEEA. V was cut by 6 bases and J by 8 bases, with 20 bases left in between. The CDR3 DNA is TGTGCCAGCAGTCCTTCGACAGCAATATACGATGAGCAGTTCTTC. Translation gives CASSPSTAIYDEQFF. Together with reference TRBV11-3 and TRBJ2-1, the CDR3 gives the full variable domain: EAGVVQSPRYKIIEKKQPVAFWCNPISGHNTLYWYLQNLGQGPELLIRYENEEAVDDSQLPKDRFSAERLKGVDSTLKIQPAELGDSAVYLCASSPSTAIYDEQFFGPGTRLTVL.

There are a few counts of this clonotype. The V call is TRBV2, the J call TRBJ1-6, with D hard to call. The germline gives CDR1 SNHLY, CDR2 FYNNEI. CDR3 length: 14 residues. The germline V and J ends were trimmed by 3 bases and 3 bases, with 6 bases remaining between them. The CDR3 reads CASSDRDYNSPLHF. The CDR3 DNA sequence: TGTGCCAGCAGTGACCGGGACTATAATTCACCCCTCCACTTT.

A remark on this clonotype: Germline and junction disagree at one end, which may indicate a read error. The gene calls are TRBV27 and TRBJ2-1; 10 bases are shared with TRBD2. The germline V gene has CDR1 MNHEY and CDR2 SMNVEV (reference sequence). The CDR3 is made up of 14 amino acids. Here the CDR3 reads CPSSPLAGVSEQFF. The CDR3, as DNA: TGTCCCAGCAGTCCCCTAGCGGGAGTCAGTGAGCAGTTCTTC.

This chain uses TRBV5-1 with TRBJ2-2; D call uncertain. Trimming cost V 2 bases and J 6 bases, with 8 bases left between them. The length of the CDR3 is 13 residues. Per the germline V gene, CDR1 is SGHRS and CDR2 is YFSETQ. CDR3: CASSLYGPGELFF. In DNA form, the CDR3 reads TGCGCCAGCAGCTTATACGGGCCCGGGGAGCTGTTTTTT.

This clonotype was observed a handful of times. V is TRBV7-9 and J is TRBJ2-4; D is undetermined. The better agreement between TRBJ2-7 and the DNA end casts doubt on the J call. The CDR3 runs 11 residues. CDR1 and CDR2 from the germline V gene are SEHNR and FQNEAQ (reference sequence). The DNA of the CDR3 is TGTGCCAGCAGCTCCATCGACGAGCAGTACTTC. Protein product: CASSSIDEQYF.

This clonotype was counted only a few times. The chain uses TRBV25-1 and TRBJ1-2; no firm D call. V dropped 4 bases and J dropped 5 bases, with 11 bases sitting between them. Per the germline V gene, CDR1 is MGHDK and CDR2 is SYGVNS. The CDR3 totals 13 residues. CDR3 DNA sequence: TGTGCCAGCAGTGGTATGCCCCCATATGGCTACACCTTC. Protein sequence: CASSGMPPYGYTF.

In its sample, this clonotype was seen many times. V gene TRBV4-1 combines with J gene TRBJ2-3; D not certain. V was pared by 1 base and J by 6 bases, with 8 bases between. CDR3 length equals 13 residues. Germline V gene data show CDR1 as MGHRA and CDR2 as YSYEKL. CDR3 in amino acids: CASSQVGRDTQYF. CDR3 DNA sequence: TGCGCCAGCAGCCAAGTTGGCAGGGATACGCAGTATTTT.

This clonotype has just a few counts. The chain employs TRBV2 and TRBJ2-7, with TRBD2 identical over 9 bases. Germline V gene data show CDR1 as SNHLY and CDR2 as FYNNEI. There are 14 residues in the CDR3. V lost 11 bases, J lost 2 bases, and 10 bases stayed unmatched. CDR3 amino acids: CASRRAGGAYEQYF. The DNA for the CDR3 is TGTGCCTCCCGCAGAGCGGGGGGAGCCTACGAGCAGTACTTC.

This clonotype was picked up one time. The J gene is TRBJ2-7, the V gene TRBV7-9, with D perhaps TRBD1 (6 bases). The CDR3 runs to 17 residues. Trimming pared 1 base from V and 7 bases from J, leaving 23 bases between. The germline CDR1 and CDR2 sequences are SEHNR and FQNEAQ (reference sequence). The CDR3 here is CASSLGLARGHYNEQYF. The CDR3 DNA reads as TGTGCCAGCAGCTTAGGATTAGCCAGGGGTCACTACAATGAGCAGTACTTC.

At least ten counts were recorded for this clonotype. CDR3 protein: CASSLDSGPQETQYF. Written as DNA, the CDR3 is TGTGCCAGCAGTCTCGACAGCGGACCCCAAGAGACCCAGTACTTC. This chain connects TRBV28 to TRBJ2-5; D is perhaps TRBD1 or TRBD2 (5 bases each). CDR1 MDHEN and CDR2 SYDVKM come from the germline V gene. V gave up 5 bases and J gave up 1 base, with 14 bases separating them. The CDR3 covers 15 residues.

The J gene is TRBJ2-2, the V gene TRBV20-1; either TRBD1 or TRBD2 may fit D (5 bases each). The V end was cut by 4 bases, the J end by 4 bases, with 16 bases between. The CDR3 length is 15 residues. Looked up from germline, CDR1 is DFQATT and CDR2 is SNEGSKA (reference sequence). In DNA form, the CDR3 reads TGCAGTGCTAAAAGCCAGGGCGGAGGCACCGGGGAGCTGTTTTTT. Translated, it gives CSAKSQGGGTGELFF.

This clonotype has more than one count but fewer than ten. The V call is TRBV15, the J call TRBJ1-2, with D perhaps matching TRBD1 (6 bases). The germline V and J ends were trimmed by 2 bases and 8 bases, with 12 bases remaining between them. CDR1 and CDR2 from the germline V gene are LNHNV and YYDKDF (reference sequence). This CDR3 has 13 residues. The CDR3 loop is CATSRLGTRGYTF. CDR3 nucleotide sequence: TGTGCCACCAGCAGATTAGGGACAAGAGGCTACACCTTC. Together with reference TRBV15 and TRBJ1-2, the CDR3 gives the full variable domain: DAMVIQNPRYQVTQFGKPVTLSCSQTLNHNVMYWYQQKSSQAPKLLFHYYDKDFNNEADTPDNFQSRRPNTSFCFLDIRSPGLGDTAMYLCATSRLGTRGYTFGSGTRLTVV.

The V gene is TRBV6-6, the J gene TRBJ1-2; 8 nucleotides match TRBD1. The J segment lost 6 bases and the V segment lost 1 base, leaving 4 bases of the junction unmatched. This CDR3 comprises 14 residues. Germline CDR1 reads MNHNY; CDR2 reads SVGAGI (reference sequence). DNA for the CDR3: TGTGCCAGCAGTTACTTACAGGGGGGTAATGGCTACACCTTC. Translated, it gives CASSYLQGGNGYTF.